These 30 T cell receptor beta chains originate from one sample sequenced in a study of shared clonotypes between healthy human individuals. TCRdb keeps only in-frame clones here, not all; method: immunoSEQ multiplex PCR. The data show about 2.1 million clones, about 92% seen once. Naive CD8 isolation took CD45RO-negative cells positively selected for CCR7 and excluded terminally differentiated effector memory CD45RA+ cells. The material sequenced was naive CD8+ T cells from PBMCs. The receptor source for this set is a man between 18 and 35 years old in good health. Some clones in this sample may be carry-over from other donors' samples.

The chain recombines TRBV6-6 with TRBJ2-1; D might be TRBD2 (6 bases). CDR1 is MNHNY, CDR2 SVGAGI, per germline (reference sequence). The CDR3 runs 16 residues. Trimming took off 0 bases at V and 2 bases at J, with 11 bases between the two ends. The CDR3 reads CASSYSRGTAYNEQFF. In nucleotides, the CDR3 is TGTGCCAGCAGTTACTCTCGCGGGACTGCCTACAATGAGCAGTTCTTC.

Turning to this clone: This CDR3 is also generated by other DNA sequences in the sample. V usage is TRBV5-6 and J usage is TRBJ2-7; 7 positions agree with TRBD1. Trimming removed 0 bases from V and 4 bases from J; junction bases left unmatched: 4. This CDR3 comprises 14 residues. The germline V gene has CDR1 SGHDT and CDR2 YYEEEE. The CDR3 loop is CASSLGGTAYEQYF. The CDR3 DNA sequence: TGTGCCAGCAGCTTGGGGGGGACAGCTTACGAGCAGTACTTC.

CDR3: CASSFTGLSTDTQYF. In DNA, the CDR3 is TGTGCCAGCAGCTTCACGGGACTATCCACAGATACGCAGTATTTT. This chain connects TRBV7-2 to TRBJ2-3, with TRBD2 matching over 7 bases. Per germline, CDR1 SGHTA and CDR2 FQGNSA. After removal of 3 bases from V and 2 bases from J, the junction contained 5 bases not matched to a gene. This CDR3 region has 15 residues. Together with reference TRBV7-2 and TRBJ2-3, the CDR3 gives the full variable domain: GAGVSQSPSNKVTEKGKDVELRCDPISGHTALYWYRQSLGQGLEFLIYFQGNSAPDKSGLPSDRFSAERTGGSVSTLTIQRTQQEDSAVYLCASSFTGLSTDTQYFGPGTRLTVL.

The chain joins TRBV5-1 to TRBJ2-7; perhaps TRBD1 as D (5 bases). The CDR3 loop spans 12 amino acids. Per germline, CDR1 SGHRS and CDR2 YFSETQ. V was pared by 7 bases and J by 1 base, with 9 bases between. For the CDR3, the DNA is TGCGCCAGCTCCAGGGAATCCTACGAGCAGTACTTC. This codes for CASSRESYEQYF.

As DNA, the CDR3 is TGTGCCAGCAGTGTTGCGGGAGGTTCCAACGAGCAGTACTTC. Encoded protein: CASSVAGGSNEQYF. V is TRBV4-2 and J is TRBJ2-7, with 8 bases lining up with TRBD2. The V segment lost 6 bases and the J segment 5 bases; nucleotides outside the gene matches: 9. The CDR3 has 14 residues. The germline gives CDR1 LGHNA, CDR2 YNFKEQ.

This chain joins TRBV6-5 and TRBJ2-1; 8 bases fit TRBD1. The V segment lost 6 bases and the J segment 7 bases; nucleotides outside the gene matches: 11. The CDR3 spans 15 residues. Germline V gene lookup returns CDR1 MNHEY and CDR2 SVGAGI. DNA of the CDR3: TGTGCCAGCAGACTTACAGGGGGTTCTGGGAATGAGCAGTTCTTC. The encoded protein is CASRLTGGSGNEQFF.

The chain combines TRBV6-5 with TRBJ1-2, with 8 bases fitting TRBD1. J was trimmed by 8 bases and V by 5 bases; bases with no gene match: 10. The CDR3 covers 14 residues. Germline V lookup: CDR1 MNHEY, CDR2 SVGAGI. The CDR3 nucleotides read TGTGCCAGCAGTCAAGTCCCAACAGGGGGAGGCTACACCTTC. Its protein product is CASSQVPTGGGYTF.

The CDR3 DNA reads TGTGCCAGCAGCTTACGGACTAGTTACCAAGAGACCCAGTACTTC. This sequence encodes CASSLRTSYQETQYF. The chain joins TRBV9 to TRBJ2-5; TRBD2 matches at 7 bases. With V trimmed by 4 bases and J by 0 bases, 6 bases remained unmatched. CDR1 and CDR2 from the germline V gene are SGDLS and YYNGEE. The CDR3 is made up of 15 amino acids.

A note on this clone: This same CDR3 is encoded by further DNA sequences in the sample. The V and J genes are TRBV27 and TRBJ2-7; 7 nucleotides line up with TRBD1. Unmatched junction bases numbered 2, after V lost 0 bases and J lost 3 bases. Germline V lookup: CDR1 MNHEY, CDR2 SMNVEV (reference sequence). This CDR3 has 14 amino acids. The DNA for the CDR3 is TGTGCCAGCAGTTTATCCGGGACAGACTACGAGCAGTACTTC. It yields the protein CASSLSGTDYEQYF.

The rearrangement uses TRBV11-2 and TRBJ2-7, with 8 bases lining up with TRBD1. Germline CDR1 reads SGHAT; CDR2 reads FQNNGV. The ends lost 3 bases at V and 2 bases at J; junction bases unmatched: 9. CDR3 size: 16 residues. CDR3 bases: TGTGCCAGCAGCTTTATCAGATCGGGACAGGCCTACGAGCAGTACTTC. It is translated as CASSFIRSGQAYEQYF.

With respect to this clone: The same CDR3 is also encoded by other DNA sequences in this sample. This chain connects TRBV18 to TRBJ2-7, with D possibly being TRBD2 (6 bases). The germline V gene has CDR1 KGHSH and CDR2 LQKENI. The ends were cut back, 3 bases at V and 1 base at J, with 13 bases in the middle. The CDR3 is 15 residues long. The CDR3 protein is CASSPVRRGSYEQYF. CDR3 coding DNA: TGTGCCAGCTCACCCGTCCGGCGGGGTTCCTACGAGCAGTACTTC.

The chain is built from TRBV13 and TRBJ1-1; the match to TRBD1 covers 9 bases. This CDR3 has 15 amino acids. Trimming cost V 3 bases and J 1 base; bases outside gene matches: 3. The V gene's germline CDR1 is PRHDT and CDR2 FYEKMQ (reference sequence). This CDR3 reads CASSFRGQGNTEAFF. CDR3 sequence (DNA): TGTGCCAGCAGCTTTAGGGGACAGGGGAACACTGAAGCTTTCTTT.

V gene TRBV25-1 combines with J gene TRBJ1-1, with a possible D match to TRBD1 (5 bases). The V gene's germline CDR1 is MGHDK and CDR2 SYGVNS. Trimming removed 2 bases at V and 1 base at J, with 14 bases between. The CDR3 totals 16 residues. CDR3 residues: CASSEMSWGENTEAFF. CDR3 nucleotide sequence: TGTGCCAGCAGTGAAATGAGTTGGGGGGAGAACACTGAAGCTTTCTTT.

The chain combines TRBV11-3 with TRBJ1-1, with 8 bases lining up with TRBD1. The CDR3 contains 15 residues. V shed 2 bases, J shed 2 bases, and the junction held 4 bases outside the gene matches. Germline CDR1 SGHNT, CDR2 YENEEA. The DNA for the CDR3 is TGTGCCAGCAGCTTACGGACAGGGCCAAACACTGAAGCTTTCTTT. Translating gives CASSLRTGPNTEAFF.

In regard to this clone: This same CDR3 is encoded by further DNA sequences in the sample. The chain recombines TRBV7-9 with TRBJ2-3; TRBD2 agrees at 9 bases. The CDR3 is 16 amino acids. Germline assignment: CDR1 SEHNR and CDR2 FQNEAQ (reference sequence). Germline trimming cut 0 bases from V and 0 bases from J; bases unmatched to any gene: 1. CDR3 region: CASSLASGGSTDTQYF. Here the CDR3 DNA reads TGTGCCAGCAGCTTAGCTAGCGGGGGTAGCACAGATACGCAGTATTTT.

The J gene is TRBJ2-5, the V gene TRBV5-1; TRBD1 or TRBD2 may be the D gene (5 bases each). CDR1 is SGHRS, CDR2 YFSETQ, per germline. The CDR3 is 15 amino acids. Trimming left V 4 bases short and J 2 bases short, with 15 bases between. CDR3 loop: CASSVLRDGQETQYF. CDR3 sequence (DNA): TGCGCCAGCAGCGTCCTCCGGGACGGACAAGAGACCCAGTACTTC.

This chain joins TRBV28 and TRBJ1-2; 12 positions match TRBD1. Germline CDR1 reads MDHEN; CDR2 reads SYDVKM. The junction had 8 bases not matched to a gene; V was cut back by 4 bases and J by 5 bases. The CDR3 runs to 16 residues. CDR3 DNA: TGTGCCAGCAGTTATCAATCGGGACAGGGGGCATATGGCTACACCTTC. It encodes CASSYQSGQGAYGYTF.

The rearrangement links TRBV7-9 to TRBJ2-7; D is tentatively TRBD1 or TRBD2 (5 bases each). The germline V gene has CDR1 SEHNR and CDR2 FQNEAQ (reference sequence). V lost 1 base and J 0 bases, leaving 13 bases between the germline ends. This CDR3 region has 16 residues. In nucleotides, the CDR3 is TGTGCCAGCAGCTTAGGACGGGGCTACTTCTCCTACGAGCAGTACTTC. Its protein is CASSLGRGYFSYEQYF.

V and J are TRBV6-1 and TRBJ2-4; D is unresolved. The CDR3 totals 12 residues. Germline V gives CDR1 MNHNS, CDR2 SASEGT. V was cut by 4 bases and J by 7 bases, with 8 bases left in between. The CDR3 loop is CASSVGSNIQYF. As DNA, the CDR3 is TGTGCCAGCAGTGTAGGATCGAACATTCAGTACTTC.

The V and J genes are TRBV6-5 and TRBJ2-5, with D maybe TRBD2 (6 bases). This CDR3 spans 15 amino acids. CDR1 MNHEY and CDR2 SVGAGI come from the germline V gene. The ends were cut back, 6 bases at V and 5 bases at J, with 19 bases in the middle. The CDR3 nucleotides read TGTGCCAGCAGACCCTCGGGTAACCGGGGGGAGACCCAGTACTTC. Translation gives CASRPSGNRGETQYF.

This clone was counted once. V gene TRBV27 combines with J gene TRBJ2-7, with 8 nucleotides matching TRBD1. Looked up from germline, CDR1 is MNHEY and CDR2 is SMNVEV (reference sequence). CDR3 length equals 14 residues. The V segment lost 6 bases and the J segment 3 bases; nucleotides outside the gene matches: 7. CDR3 region: CASSPRGTGYEQYF. The CDR3 bases are TGTGCCAGCAGCCCCCGCGGGACAGGCTACGAGCAGTACTTC.

DNA for the CDR3: TGTGCCAGCAGCTTAGTACAGGAGCAGTACTTC. It translates to CASSLVQEQYF. V and J are TRBV11-2 and TRBJ2-7; D call uncertain. The CDR3 spans 11 residues. V lost 1 base and J 7 bases, leaving 5 bases between the germline ends. CDR1 is SGHAT and CDR2 is FQNNGV in the germline V gene.

The J gene is TRBJ1-6, the V gene TRBV5-6; D is uncertain. Per the germline V gene, CDR1 is SGHDT and CDR2 is YYEEEE. V lost 4 bases and J lost 9, with 8 bases in between. The CDR3 covers 12 residues. In nucleotides, the CDR3 is TGTGCCAGCAGCACCCATGCTTCACCCCTCCACTTT. Protein product: CASSTHASPLHF.

The chain is built from TRBV4-1 and TRBJ2-7; 8 bases map to TRBD2. CDR3 size: 13 residues. The junction had 5 bases not matched to a gene; V was cut back by 4 bases and J by 6 bases. CDR1 MGHRA and CDR2 YSYEKL come from the germline V gene. CDR3 DNA sequence: TGCGCCAGCAGCCCCCGGGGGGGGCCCGAGCAGTACTTC. Translating it yields CASSPRGGPEQYF.

In the case of this clone: Since a much larger clone is just one base distant, this may be a read error. Other DNA variants within this sample encode the same CDR3. This rearrangement joins TRBV5-6 to TRBJ1-1, with D possibly TRBD1 on 5 matching bases. Germline V lookup: CDR1 SGHDT, CDR2 YYEEEE. Trimming removed 4 bases from V and 2 bases from J, with 9 bases in between. This CDR3 is built from 13 residues. CDR3 coding DNA: TGTGCCAGCAGCGTAGGGGTAAACACTGAAGCTTTCTTT. Its translation is CASSVGVNTEAFF.

The J gene is TRBJ2-7, the V gene TRBV7-9, with TRBD2 identical over 8 bases. There are 12 residues in the CDR3. The junction had 5 bases not matched to a gene; V was cut back by 7 bases and J by 6 bases. CDR1 and CDR2 (germline): SEHNR, FQNEAQ (reference sequence). The CDR3 bases are TGTGCCAGCACCCCCCGGGGGGGCGAGCAGTACTTC. Its translation is CASTPRGGEQYF.

The rearrangement links TRBV6-6 to TRBJ2-7; a possible D gene is TRBD2 (6 bases). The CDR3 spans 12 residues. V was trimmed by 11 bases and J by 0 bases, leaving 11 bases between them. Germline CDR1 reads MNHNY; CDR2 reads SVGAGI (reference sequence). The CDR3 here is CACLAASYEQYF. The CDR3 DNA reads as TGTGCCTGTTTAGCGGCCTCCTACGAGCAGTACTTC.

The genes are TRBV7-8 and TRBJ2-3, with 7 bases aligning to TRBD2. This CDR3 spans 14 amino acids. J lost 6 bases, V lost 8 bases, and 11 bases had no gene match. The germline V gene encodes CDR1 SGHVS and CDR2 FQNEAQ. CDR3 sequence: CASSPSGWRDTQYF. Written as DNA, the CDR3 is TGTGCCAGCTCACCTAGCGGTTGGCGTGATACGCAGTATTTT.

The table lists this clone with a count of one. An end of the junction differs from the germline gene, which may be a read error. The chain is built from TRBV28 and TRBJ1-2; D call uncertain. Germline lookup yields CDR1 MDHEN and CDR2 SYDVKM. This CDR3 has 14 amino acids. The CDR3 protein is CASSLSVGSYGNTF. The CDR3, as DNA: TGTGCCAGCAGTTTATCCGTTGGGTCCTATGGCAACACCTTC.

This chain joins TRBV25-1 and TRBJ1-1; D is unresolved. V lost 3 bases and J 2 bases, leaving 13 bases between the germline ends. This CDR3 has 15 residues. Germline CDR1 is MGHDK and CDR2 is SYGVNS. Here the CDR3 DNA reads TGTGCCAGCAGTGAGTCCCTAATGGCAAACACTGAAGCTTTCTTT. Translated: CASSESLMANTEAFF.